This passage covers 20 T cell receptor beta chains from one sample sequenced in a study of CD8+ T cells in alopecia areata. Sequencing templates came from extracted RNA that was reverse transcribed into cDNA. Assay: immunoSEQ multiplex PCR; the TCRdb copy retains only in-frame clones and omits some. In the table there are some 150,000 clones, around 58% of which are singletons. Described treatment: oral pan-JAK inhibitor, 5-10 mg twice daily. Source: CD4+ T cells sorted from blood, taken at approximately week 56, from a patient treated with tofacitinib. Receptor source: a human donor with alopecia areata.

This chain uses TRBV20-1 with TRBJ1-3; D is possibly TRBD1 (5 bases). Trimming left V 3 bases short and J 9 bases short, with 9 bases between. The length of the CDR3 is 11 residues. CDR1 DFQATT and CDR2 SNEGSKA come from the germline V gene (reference sequence). The CDR3, as DNA: TGCAGTGCTAGTTGGGGGGGCACCATATATTTT. Protein product: CSASWGGTIYF.

The V gene is TRBV9, the J gene TRBJ2-1, with 8 nucleotides matching TRBD2. Per germline, CDR1 SGDLS and CDR2 YYNGEE. CDR3 length: 18 amino acids. J was trimmed by 4 bases and V by 3 bases; bases with no gene match: 15. The CDR3 spells CASSARGSSGPEYNEQFF. CDR3 bases: TGTGCCAGCAGCGCCCGGGGTTCTAGCGGGCCGGAATACAATGAGCAGTTCTTC.

V usage is TRBV29-1 and J usage is TRBJ2-1, with 7 bases that match TRBD1. From germline, CDR1 is SQVTM and CDR2 ANQGSEA. The V gene end was trimmed by 5 bases and the J gene end by 4 bases; junction bases not matched to a gene: 8. The CDR3 has 14 residues. The CDR3 region has the DNA TGCAGCGTTAATACCGGGACAGCGTACAATGAGCAGTTCTTC. Encoded protein: CSVNTGTAYNEQFF.

J is TRBJ1-6 and V is TRBV23-1, with D uncertain. TRBV23-1 is designated an ORF whose function remains uncertain. The CDR3 covers 14 residues. The V and J ends lost 0 bases and 7 bases respectively, with 7 bases between them. The CDR3 DNA reads as TGCGCCAGCAGTCAATCCGGAAAAAATTCACCCCTCCACTTT. Amino acids: CASSQSGKNSPLHF.

The chain joins TRBV7-8 to TRBJ2-7, with D unclear. The V end lost 2 bases, the J end lost 3 bases, and 11 bases lay between the germline ends. Germline V gene lookup returns CDR1 SGHVS and CDR2 FQNEAQ. The CDR3 covers 14 residues. DNA for the CDR3: TGTGCCAGCAGCTTATATGCAGGAAGCTACGAGCAGTACTTC. Protein: CASSLYAGSYEQYF. The variable domain in full, completed from reference TRBV7-8 and TRBJ2-7, reads GAGVSQSPRYKVAKRGQDVALRCDPISGHVSLFWYQQALGQGPEFLTYFQNEAQLDKSGLPSDRFFAERPEGSVSTLKIQRTQQEDSAVYLCASSLYAGSYEQYFGPGTRLTVT.

The rearrangement joins TRBV29-1 to TRBJ2-3; possibly TRBD2 for D (5 bases). The V and J ends lost 6 bases and 0 bases respectively, with 19 bases between them. The germline V gene encodes CDR1 SQVTM and CDR2 ANQGSEA. The CDR3 totals 16 residues. CDR3 loop: CSVHPPEGSSTDTQYF. DNA of the CDR3: TGCAGCGTCCACCCTCCCGAGGGATCTAGCACAGATACGCAGTATTTT.

V and J are TRBV4-1 and TRBJ2-7; D remains ambiguous. Looked up from germline, CDR1 is MGHRA and CDR2 is YSYEKL. The CDR3 is made up of 13 amino acids. With 4 bases removed from V and 7 bases from J, the gap between germline ends came to 14 bases. The CDR3 is CASSRSHPGEQYF. CDR3 sequence (DNA): TGCGCCAGCAGCCGATCCCACCCGGGTGAGCAGTACTTC.

This clone was seen only a few times. This chain links TRBV5-6 with TRBJ2-1; maybe TRBD2 (7 bases). V was pared by 2 bases and J by 4 bases, with 13 bases between. Germline-derived CDR1 and CDR2 are SGHDT and YYEEEE. The length of the CDR3 is 15 residues. CDR3 residues: CASSLVGGRYNEQFF. The CDR3 DNA reads as TGTGCCAGCAGCTTAGTCGGGGGGCGATACAATGAGCAGTTCTTC. Supplemented by reference TRBV5-6 and TRBJ2-1, the full variable domain reads DAGVTQSPTHLIKTRGQQVTLRCSPKSGHDTVSWYQQALGQGPQFIFQYYEEEERQRGNFPDRFSGHQFPNYSSELNVNALLLGDSALYLCASSLVGGRYNEQFFGPGTRLTVL.

The chain couples TRBV7-3 to TRBJ2-3; TRBD2 agrees at 7 bases. CDR3 size: 14 residues. V lost 2 bases to trimming and J lost 1 base; unmatched junction nucleotides: 0. Per germline, CDR1 SGHTA and CDR2 FQGTGA. CDR3 in amino acids: CASSLAGGTDTQYF. In DNA, the CDR3 is TGTGCCAGCAGCTTAGCGGGGGGCACAGATACGCAGTATTTT.

V usage is TRBV11-1 and J usage is TRBJ2-7, with TRBD1 as a possible D gene (6 bases). This CDR3 has 14 residues. Germline assignment: CDR1 SGHAT and CDR2 FQDESV (reference sequence). Trimming stripped 1 base from V and 4 bases from J, with 11 bases between. CDR3 region: CASSLELGAYEQYF. The CDR3 DNA reads as TGTGCCAGCAGCTTAGAGCTGGGGGCGTACGAGCAGTACTTC.

The V call is TRBV30, the J call TRBJ2-6; D not resolved. The CDR3 loop spans 17 amino acids. The ends were cut back, 2 bases at V and 0 bases at J, with 14 bases in the middle. Per the germline V gene, CDR1 is GTSNPN and CDR2 is SVGIG (reference sequence). CDR3 coding DNA: TGTGCCTGGAGTCGACCACCACCTCCCTCTGGGGCCAACGTCCTGACTTTC. This sequence encodes CAWSRPPPPSGANVLTF.

DNA of the CDR3: TGTGCCAGCAGTTCCCTGGGAGCCGGTAGCACAGATACGCAGTATTTT. Its protein product is CASSSLGAGSTDTQYF. V usage is TRBV6-5 and J usage is TRBJ2-3; the D gene is possibly TRBD2 (5 bases). V was shortened by 4 bases and J by 0 bases, with 14 bases between the two germline ends. CDR1 is MNHEY and CDR2 is SVGAGI in the germline V gene. CDR3 length equals 16 residues.

Worth noting for this clone: This sample includes further DNA sequences coding for the same CDR3. The chain has TRBV29-1 and TRBJ2-7; D is possibly TRBD1 (6 bases). The V end lost 4 bases, the J end lost 0 bases, and 7 bases lay between the germline ends. CDR1 and CDR2 from the germline V gene are SQVTM and ANQGSEA. The CDR3 sequence is 12 residues long. The CDR3 reads CSVATGSYEQYF. The CDR3 coding sequence is TGCAGCGTTGCGACAGGCTCCTACGAGCAGTACTTC.

This clone turned up a few times. Here the CDR3 reads CASSFFGLGGRADTQYF. The CDR3 region has the DNA TGTGCCAGCAGCTTTTTTGGTTTGGGGGGCAGGGCAGATACGCAGTATTTT. J is TRBJ2-3 and V is TRBV5-6; D possibly uses TRBD1 or TRBD2 (6 bases each). Trimming left V 2 bases short and J 4 bases short, with 20 bases between. CDR1 is SGHDT, CDR2 YYEEEE, per germline. CDR3 length: 17 amino acids.

The genes are TRBV9 and TRBJ1-6, with TRBD1 as a possible D gene (6 bases). Trimming stripped 7 bases from V and 9 bases from J, with 17 bases between. The CDR3 extends over 14 amino acids. From germline, CDR1 is SGDLS and CDR2 YYNGEE. The CDR3 bases are TGTGCCAGCTCCCGGGGGGTAGGGGGTTCACCCCTCCACTTT. Amino acid sequence: CASSRGVGGSPLHF. The full variable domain, completed using reference TRBV9 and TRBJ1-6, is DSGVTQTPKHLITATGQRVTLRCSPRSGDLSVYWYQQSLDQGLQFLIQYYNGEERAKGNILERFSAQQFPDLHSELNLSSLELGDSALYFCASSRGVGGSPLHFGNGTRLTVT.

This clone has only a few counts. V usage is TRBV7-9 and J usage is TRBJ1-1, with unresolved D. The ends were cut back, 4 bases at V and 0 bases at J, with 9 bases in the middle. CDR3 length equals 14 residues. Looked up from germline, CDR1 is SEHNR and CDR2 is FQNEAQ (reference sequence). The CDR3 DNA reads as TGTGCCAGCAGCTCTCTAGGGATGAACACTGAAGCTTTCTTT. Translation gives CASSSLGMNTEAFF.

This rearrangement joins TRBV9 to TRBJ1-6, with unresolved D. Trimming cost V 1 base and J 6 bases, with 26 bases left between them. Germline V gene lookup returns CDR1 SGDLS and CDR2 YYNGEE. CDR3 length: 20 amino acids. The CDR3 DNA reads as TGTGCCAGCAGCGTAATTGGGTGGGAGAAGCCCTTCGAAATTAATTCACCCCTCCACTTT. Encoded protein: CASSVIGWEKPFEINSPLHF.

This clone has only a few counts. J is TRBJ2-3 and V is TRBV29-1; 10 nucleotides agree with TRBD2. This CDR3 is built from 14 residues. The germline V gene encodes CDR1 SQVTM and CDR2 ANQGSEA. The V segment lost 3 bases and the J segment 2 bases; nucleotides outside the gene matches: 2. The CDR3 loop reads CSVETSGYTDTQYF. In nucleotides, the CDR3 is TGCAGCGTTGAGACTAGCGGGTACACAGATACGCAGTATTTT.

This clone has only a few counts. V is TRBV9 and J is TRBJ2-6; the match to TRBD1 covers 11 bases. V was pared by 4 bases and J by 12 bases, with 6 bases of the junction left unmatched. Germline V lookup: CDR1 SGDLS, CDR2 YYNGEE. This CDR3 comprises 14 residues. CDR3 amino acids: CASSPGTGGSVLTF. CDR3 nucleotide sequence: TGTGCCAGCAGCCCCGGGACAGGGGGGAGCGTCCTGACTTTC.

The chain has TRBV7-9 and TRBJ1-6; 7 nucleotides align to TRBD1. The junction had 7 bases not matched to a gene; V was cut back by 4 bases and J by 10 bases. Germline V lookup: CDR1 SEHNR, CDR2 FQNEAQ (reference sequence). This CDR3 has 14 amino acids. CDR3 sequence: CASSSGRGVSPLHF. The DNA for the CDR3 is TGTGCCAGCAGCTCGGGCAGGGGGGTATCACCCCTCCACTTT.